Below, one TCR beta chain is given with its context. As yet, its antigen is unknown. This sample was included in a study of CD8 T cells in ankylosing spondylitis. Broader study findings: There was reportedly significant enrichment of clones that were disease-linked in matched ankylosing spondylitis synovial fluid. Earlier studies detected some motif variants in reactive arthritis synovial fluid and blood. Within ankylosing spondylitis blood, a TCR beta motif made up of several highly homologous variants appeared to be characteristic.

Preparation of TCR beta libraries was done by quantitative 5'-RACE with molecular barcodes. One entry per CDR3 protein results from TCRdb running MiXCR on the 5' RACE reads. The table has around 180,000 distinct CDR3 sequences, roughly 18% seen once. Trimming removed 6 bases at V and 1 base at J, with 6 bases between. Germline-derived CDR1 and CDR2 are SNHLY and FYNNEI. This CDR3 has 13 amino acids. The chain has TRBV2 and TRBJ1-4; D is possibly TRBD1 (6 bases). The material sequenced was blood, either unsorted or a sorted T cell fraction (not recorded which). The clonotype was recovered from a male donor under 30 with ankylosing spondylitis or in good health (not recorded which). The chain's CDR3 is CASRTGTNEKLFF. As DNA, the CDR3 is TGTGCCAGCAGGACAGGAACTAATGAAAAACTGTTTTTT.